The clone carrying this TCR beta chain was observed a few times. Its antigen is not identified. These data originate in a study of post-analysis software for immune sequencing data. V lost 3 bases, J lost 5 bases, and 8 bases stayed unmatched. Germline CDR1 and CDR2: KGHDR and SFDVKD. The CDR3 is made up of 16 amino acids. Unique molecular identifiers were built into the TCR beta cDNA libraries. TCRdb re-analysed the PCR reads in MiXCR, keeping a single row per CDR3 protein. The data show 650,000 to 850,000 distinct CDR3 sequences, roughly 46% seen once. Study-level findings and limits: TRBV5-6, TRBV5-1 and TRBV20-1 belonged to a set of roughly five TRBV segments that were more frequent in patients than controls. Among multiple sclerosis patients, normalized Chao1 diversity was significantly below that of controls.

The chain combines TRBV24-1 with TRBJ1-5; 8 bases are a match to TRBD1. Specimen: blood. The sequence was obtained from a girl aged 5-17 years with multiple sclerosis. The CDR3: CATSDPGQGPYQPQHF. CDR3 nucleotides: TGTGCCACCAGTGATCCTGGACAGGGCCCCTATCAGCCCCAGCATTTT.